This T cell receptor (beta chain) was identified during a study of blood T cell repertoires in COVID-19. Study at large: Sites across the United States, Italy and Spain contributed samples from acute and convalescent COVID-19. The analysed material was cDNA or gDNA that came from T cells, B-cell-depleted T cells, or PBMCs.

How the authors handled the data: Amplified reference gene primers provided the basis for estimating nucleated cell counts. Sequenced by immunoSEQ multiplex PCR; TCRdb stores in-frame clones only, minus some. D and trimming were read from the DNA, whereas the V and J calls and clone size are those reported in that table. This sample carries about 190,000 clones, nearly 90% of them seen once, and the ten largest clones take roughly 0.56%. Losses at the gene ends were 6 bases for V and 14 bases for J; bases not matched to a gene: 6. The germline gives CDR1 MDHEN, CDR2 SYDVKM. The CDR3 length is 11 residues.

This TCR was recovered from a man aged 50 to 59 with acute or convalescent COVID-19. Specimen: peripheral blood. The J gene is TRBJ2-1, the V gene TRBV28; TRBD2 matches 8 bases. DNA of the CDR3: TGTGCCAGCAGCTCTATAGCGGGAAAGTTCTTC. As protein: CASSSIAGKFF.